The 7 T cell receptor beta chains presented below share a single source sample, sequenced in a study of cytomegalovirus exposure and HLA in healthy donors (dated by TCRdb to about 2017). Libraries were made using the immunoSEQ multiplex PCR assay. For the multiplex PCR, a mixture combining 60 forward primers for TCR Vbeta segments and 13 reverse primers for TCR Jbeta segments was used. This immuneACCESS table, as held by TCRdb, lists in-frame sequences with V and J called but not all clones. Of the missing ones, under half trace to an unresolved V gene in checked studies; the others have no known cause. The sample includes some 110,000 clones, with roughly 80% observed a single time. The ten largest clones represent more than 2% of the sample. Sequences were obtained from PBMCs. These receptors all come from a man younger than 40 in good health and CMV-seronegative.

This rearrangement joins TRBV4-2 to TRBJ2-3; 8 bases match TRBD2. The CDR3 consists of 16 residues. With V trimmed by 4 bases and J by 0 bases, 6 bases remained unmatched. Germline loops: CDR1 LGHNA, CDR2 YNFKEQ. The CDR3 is CASSRKPGGSTDTQYF. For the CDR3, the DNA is TGTGCCAGCAGCCGCAAGCCGGGGGGGAGCACAGATACGCAGTATTTT.

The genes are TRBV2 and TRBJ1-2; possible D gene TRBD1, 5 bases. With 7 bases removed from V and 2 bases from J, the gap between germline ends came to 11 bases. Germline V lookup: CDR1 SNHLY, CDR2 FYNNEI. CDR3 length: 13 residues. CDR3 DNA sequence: TGTGCCAGCATCCCGGAGGGGAACTATGGCTACACCTTC. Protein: CASIPEGNYGYTF.

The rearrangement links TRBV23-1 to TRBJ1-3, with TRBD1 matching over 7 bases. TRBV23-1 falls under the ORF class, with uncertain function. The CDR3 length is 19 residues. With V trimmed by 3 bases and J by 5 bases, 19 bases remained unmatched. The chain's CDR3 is CASSHSSPGGHNLRNTIYF. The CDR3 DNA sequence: TGCGCCAGCAGTCATTCCTCCCCAGGGGGACATAATCTGAGAAACACCATATATTTT.

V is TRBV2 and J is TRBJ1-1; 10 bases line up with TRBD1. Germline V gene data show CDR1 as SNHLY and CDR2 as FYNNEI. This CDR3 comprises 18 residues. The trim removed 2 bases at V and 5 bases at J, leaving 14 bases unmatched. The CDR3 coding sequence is TGTGCCAGCAGTGAAAAGCTGGGACAGGGGTTGGGGGAGACTGAAGCTTTCTTT. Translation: CASSEKLGQGLGETEAFF. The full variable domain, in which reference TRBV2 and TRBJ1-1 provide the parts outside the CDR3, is EPEVTQTPSHQVTQMGQEVILRCVPISNHLYFYWYRQILGQKVEFLVSFYNNEISEKSEIFDDQFSVERPDGSNFTLKIRSTKLEDSAMYFCASSEKLGQGLGETEAFFGQGTRLTVV.

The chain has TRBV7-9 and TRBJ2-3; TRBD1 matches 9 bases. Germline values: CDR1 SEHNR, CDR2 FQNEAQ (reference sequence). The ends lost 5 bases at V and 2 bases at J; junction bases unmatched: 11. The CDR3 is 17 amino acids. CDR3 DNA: TGTGCCAGCAGCCAGGGACAGGGAATCAGCTCCACAGATACGCAGTATTTT. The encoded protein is CASSQGQGISSTDTQYF. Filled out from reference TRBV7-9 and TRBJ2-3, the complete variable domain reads DTGVSQNPRHKITKRGQNVTFRCDPISEHNRLYWYRQTLGQGPEFLTYFQNEAQLEKSRLLSDRFSAERPKGSFSTLEIQRTEQGDSAMYLCASSQGQGISSTDTQYFGPGTRLTVL.

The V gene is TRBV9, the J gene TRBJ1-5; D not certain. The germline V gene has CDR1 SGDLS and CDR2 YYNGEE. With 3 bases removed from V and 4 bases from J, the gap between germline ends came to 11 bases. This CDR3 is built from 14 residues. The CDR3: CASSDGSLNQPQHF. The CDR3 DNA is TGTGCCAGCAGCGACGGGAGTTTAAATCAGCCCCAGCATTTT.

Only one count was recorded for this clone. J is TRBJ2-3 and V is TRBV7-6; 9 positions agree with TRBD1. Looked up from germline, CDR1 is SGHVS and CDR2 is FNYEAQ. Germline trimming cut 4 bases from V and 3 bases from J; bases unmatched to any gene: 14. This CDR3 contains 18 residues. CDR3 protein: CASSWTGEAGYPTDTQYF. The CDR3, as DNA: TGTGCCAGCAGCTGGACAGGGGAAGCGGGGTACCCTACAGATACGCAGTATTTT.